This note documents a single T cell receptor beta chain sequence. Its antigen remains unidentified. This entry is derived from a study of shared clonotypes between healthy human individuals. Study-wide findings and caveats: Naive CD4 clonotypes were shared across several donors at roughly 5.3%. Estimated richness was generally greater in naive than memory subsets.

Germline V gene data show CDR1 as SGHRS and CDR2 as YFSETQ. The CDR3 spans 15 residues. With 0 bases removed from V and 0 bases from J, the gap between germline ends came to 10 bases. Using immunoSEQ multiplex PCR, the repertoire was profiled, and TCRdb retains in-frame clones only, with some absent. Of more than 400,000 clones listed, more than 95% are singletons. The receptor was isolated from a woman between 25 and 40 years old in good health. The chain links TRBV5-1 to TRBJ2-7; D perhaps matches TRBD1 (6 bases). Sequences were obtained from naive CD4+ T cells sorted from blood. Subset indicated: CD45RA+ positively selected. As DNA, the CDR3 is TGCGCCAGCAGCTTGGCCACAGGGTACTCCTACGAGCAGTACTTC. Translating it yields CASSLATGYSYEQYF. Variable domain in full (rest from reference TRBV5-1 and TRBJ2-7): KAGVTQTPRYLIKTRGQQVTLSCSPISGHRSVSWYQQTPGQGLQFLFEYFSETQRNKGNFPGRFSGRQFSNSRSEMNVSTLELGDSALYLCASSLATGYSYEQYFGPGTRLTVT.